The T cell receptor beta chain under discussion was sequenced for a study of T-cell memory formation after mild COVID-19. The study, taken as a whole, reports: The appearance of some responding clones in pre-infection memory suggested that cross-reactive memory joined.

The CDR3 loop spans 15 amino acids. V lost 0 bases, J lost 4 bases, and 2 bases stayed unmatched. CDR1 LGHNA and CDR2 YSLEER come from the germline V gene. With regard to this clonotype: Its antigen is not known.

TCRdb independently ran MiXCR on the 5' RACE reads; one entry per CDR3 protein. The data show around 200,000 distinct CDR3 sequences, about 22% seen once. The genes are TRBV4-3 and TRBJ2-1; 8 bases line up with TRBD1. The TCR sequence derives from an adult woman who had mild COVID-19 (a few samples of this study predate the infection). Cell type and time point are not known. Source material: PBMCs or a T cell subset sorted from them (not recorded which). The CDR3 sequence: CASSQEGQGYNEQFF. The CDR3 DNA follows: TGCGCCAGCAGCCAAGAAGGACAGGGTTACAATGAGCAGTTCTTC.